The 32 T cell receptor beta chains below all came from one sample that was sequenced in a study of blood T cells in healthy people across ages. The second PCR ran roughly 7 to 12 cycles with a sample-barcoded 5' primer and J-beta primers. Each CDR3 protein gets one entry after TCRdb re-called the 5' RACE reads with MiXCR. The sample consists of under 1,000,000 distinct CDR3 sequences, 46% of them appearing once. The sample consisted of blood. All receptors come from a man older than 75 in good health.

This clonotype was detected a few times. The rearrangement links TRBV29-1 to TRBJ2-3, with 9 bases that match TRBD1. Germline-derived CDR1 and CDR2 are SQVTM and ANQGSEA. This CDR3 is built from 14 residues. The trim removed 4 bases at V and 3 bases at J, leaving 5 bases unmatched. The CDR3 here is CSVGGTGSTDTQYF. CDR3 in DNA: TGCAGCGTTGGCGGGACAGGGTCGACAGATACGCAGTATTTT.

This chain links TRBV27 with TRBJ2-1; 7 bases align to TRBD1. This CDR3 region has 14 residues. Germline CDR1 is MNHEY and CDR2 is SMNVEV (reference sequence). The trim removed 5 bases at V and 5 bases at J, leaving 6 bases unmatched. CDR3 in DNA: TGTGCCAGCAGTCTAGACAGGGTCCACAATGAGCAGTTCTTC. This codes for CASSLDRVHNEQFF.

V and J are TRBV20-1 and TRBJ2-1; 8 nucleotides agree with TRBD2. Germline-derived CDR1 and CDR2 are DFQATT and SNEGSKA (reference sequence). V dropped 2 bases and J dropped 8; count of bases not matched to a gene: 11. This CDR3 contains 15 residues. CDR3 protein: CSARQWTSTNDEQFF. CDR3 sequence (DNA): TGCAGTGCTAGACAGTGGACTAGCACGAACGATGAGCAGTTCTTC.

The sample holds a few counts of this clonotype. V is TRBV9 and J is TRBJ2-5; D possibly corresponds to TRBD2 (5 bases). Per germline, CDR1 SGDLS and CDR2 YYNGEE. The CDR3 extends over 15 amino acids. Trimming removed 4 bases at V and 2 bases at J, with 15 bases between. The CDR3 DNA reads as TGTGCCAGCAGCCCCGGGGAAGGGTATCAAGAGACCCAGTACTTC. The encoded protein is CASSPGEGYQETQYF.

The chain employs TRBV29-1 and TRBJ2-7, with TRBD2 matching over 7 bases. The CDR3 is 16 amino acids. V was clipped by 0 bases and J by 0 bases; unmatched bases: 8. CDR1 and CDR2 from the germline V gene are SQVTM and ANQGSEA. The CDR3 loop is CSVEDPSSGLSYEQYF. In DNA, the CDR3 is TGCAGCGTTGAAGATCCCTCTAGCGGCCTCTCCTACGAGCAGTACTTC.

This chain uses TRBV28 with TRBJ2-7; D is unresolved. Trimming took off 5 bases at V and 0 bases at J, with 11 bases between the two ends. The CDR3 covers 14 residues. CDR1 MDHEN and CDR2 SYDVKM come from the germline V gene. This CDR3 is CASSPVGISYEQYF. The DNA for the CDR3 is TGTGCCAGCAGTCCCGTTGGTATCTCCTACGAGCAGTACTTC.

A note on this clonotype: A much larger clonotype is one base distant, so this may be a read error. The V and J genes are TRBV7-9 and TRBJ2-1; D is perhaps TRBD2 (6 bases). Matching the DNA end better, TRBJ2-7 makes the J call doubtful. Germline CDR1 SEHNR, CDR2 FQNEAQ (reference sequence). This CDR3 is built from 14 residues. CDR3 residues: CASSWAGPYNEQYF. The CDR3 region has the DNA TGTGCCAGCAGCTGGGCGGGACCGTACAATGAGCAGTACTTC.

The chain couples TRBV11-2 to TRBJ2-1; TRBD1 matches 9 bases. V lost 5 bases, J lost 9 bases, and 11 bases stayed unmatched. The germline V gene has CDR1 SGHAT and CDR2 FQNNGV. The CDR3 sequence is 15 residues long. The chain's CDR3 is CASSQHPGQGGEQFF. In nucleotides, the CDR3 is TGTGCCAGCAGCCAGCATCCGGGACAGGGTGGTGAGCAGTTCTTC.

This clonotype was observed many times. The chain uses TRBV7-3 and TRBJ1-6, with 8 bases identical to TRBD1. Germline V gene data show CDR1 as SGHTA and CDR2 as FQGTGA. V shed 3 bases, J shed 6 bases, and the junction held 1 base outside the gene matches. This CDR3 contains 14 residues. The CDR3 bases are TGTGCCAGCAGCTTTACAGGGGGTAATTCACCCCTCCACTTT. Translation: CASSFTGGNSPLHF. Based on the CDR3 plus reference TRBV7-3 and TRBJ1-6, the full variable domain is GAGVSQTPSNKVTEKGKYVELRCDPISGHTALYWYRQSLGQGPEFLIYFQGTGAADDSGLPNDRFFAVRPEGSVSTLKIQRTERGDSAVYLCASSFTGGNSPLHFGNGTRLTVT.

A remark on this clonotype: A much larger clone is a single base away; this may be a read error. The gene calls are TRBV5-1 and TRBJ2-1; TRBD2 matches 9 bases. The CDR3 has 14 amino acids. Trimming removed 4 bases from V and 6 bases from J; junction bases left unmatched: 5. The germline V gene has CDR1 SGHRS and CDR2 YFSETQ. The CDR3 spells CASSQRTSANEQFF. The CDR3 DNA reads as TGCGCCAGCAGCCAACGGACTAGCGCCAATGAGCAGTTCTTC.

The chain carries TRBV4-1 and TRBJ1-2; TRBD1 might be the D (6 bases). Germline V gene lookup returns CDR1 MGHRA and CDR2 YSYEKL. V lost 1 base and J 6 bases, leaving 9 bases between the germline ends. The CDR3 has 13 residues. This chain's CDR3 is CASSQVSGDGYTF. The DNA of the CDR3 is TGCGCCAGCAGCCAAGTTTCAGGGGATGGCTACACCTTC.

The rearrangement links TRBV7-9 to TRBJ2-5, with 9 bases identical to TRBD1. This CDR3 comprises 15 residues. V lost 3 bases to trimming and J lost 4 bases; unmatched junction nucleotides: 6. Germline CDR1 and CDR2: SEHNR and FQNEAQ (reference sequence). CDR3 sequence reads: CASSFPGQGIETQYF. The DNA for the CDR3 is TGTGCCAGCAGCTTTCCGGGACAGGGAATAGAGACCCAGTACTTC.

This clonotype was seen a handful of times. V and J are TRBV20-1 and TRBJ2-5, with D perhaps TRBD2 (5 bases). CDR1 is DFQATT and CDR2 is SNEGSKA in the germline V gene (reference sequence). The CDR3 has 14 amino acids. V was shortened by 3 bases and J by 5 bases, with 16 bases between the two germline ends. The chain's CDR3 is CSASDYTGGETQYF. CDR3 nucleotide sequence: TGCAGTGCTAGCGACTACACGGGCGGGGAGACCCAGTACTTC.

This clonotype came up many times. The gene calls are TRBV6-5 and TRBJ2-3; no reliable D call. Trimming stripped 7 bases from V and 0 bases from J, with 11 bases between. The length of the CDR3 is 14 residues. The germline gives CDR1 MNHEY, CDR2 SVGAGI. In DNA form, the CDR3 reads TGTGCCAGCATTGGCAGGCCTAGCACAGATACGCAGTATTTT. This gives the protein CASIGRPSTDTQYF.

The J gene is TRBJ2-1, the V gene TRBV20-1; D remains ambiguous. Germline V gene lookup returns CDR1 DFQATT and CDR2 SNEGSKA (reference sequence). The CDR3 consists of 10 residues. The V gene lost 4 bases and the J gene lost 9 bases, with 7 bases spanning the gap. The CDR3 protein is CSAISTEQFF. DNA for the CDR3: TGCAGTGCTATCAGTACTGAGCAGTTCTTC.

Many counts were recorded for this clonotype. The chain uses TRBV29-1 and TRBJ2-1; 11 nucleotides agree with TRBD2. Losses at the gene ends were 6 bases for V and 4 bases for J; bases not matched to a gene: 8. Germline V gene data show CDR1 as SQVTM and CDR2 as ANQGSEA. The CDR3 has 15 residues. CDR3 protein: CSVLTSGTGYNEQFF. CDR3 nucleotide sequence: TGCAGCGTGCTGACTAGCGGGACAGGTTACAATGAGCAGTTCTTC.

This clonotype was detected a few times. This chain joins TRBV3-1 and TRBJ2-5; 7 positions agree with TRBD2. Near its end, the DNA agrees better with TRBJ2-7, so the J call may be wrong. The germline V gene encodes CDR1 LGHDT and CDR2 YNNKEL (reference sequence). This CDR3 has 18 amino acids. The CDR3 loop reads CASSQDYRGLVERVEQYF. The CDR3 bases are TGTGCCAGCAGCCAAGATTATCGCGGACTAGTTGAACGGGTCGAGCAGTACTTC.

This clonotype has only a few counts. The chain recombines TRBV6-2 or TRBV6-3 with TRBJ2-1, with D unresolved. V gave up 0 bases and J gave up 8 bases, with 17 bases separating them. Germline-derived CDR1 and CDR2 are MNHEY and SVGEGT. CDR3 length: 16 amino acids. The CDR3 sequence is CASSYSIGRIAYEQFF. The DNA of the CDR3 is TGTGCCAGCAGTTACTCGATCGGACGGATCGCTTATGAGCAGTTCTTC.

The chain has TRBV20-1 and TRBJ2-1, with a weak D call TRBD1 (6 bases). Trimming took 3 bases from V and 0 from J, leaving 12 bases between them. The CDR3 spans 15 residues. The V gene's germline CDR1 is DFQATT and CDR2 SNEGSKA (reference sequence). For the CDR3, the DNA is TGCAGTGCTAGGAACAGGGCCAGCTCCTACAATGAGCAGTTCTTC. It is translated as CSARNRASSYNEQFF.

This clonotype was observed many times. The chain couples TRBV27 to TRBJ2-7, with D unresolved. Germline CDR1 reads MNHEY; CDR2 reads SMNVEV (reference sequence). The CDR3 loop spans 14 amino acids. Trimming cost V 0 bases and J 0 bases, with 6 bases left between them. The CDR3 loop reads CASSLSPVSYEQYF. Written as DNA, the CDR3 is TGTGCCAGCAGTTTATCCCCGGTCTCCTACGAGCAGTACTTC.

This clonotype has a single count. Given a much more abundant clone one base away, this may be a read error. CDR3 region: CASKTQGGDYEQYF. CDR3 nucleotides: TGTGCCAGCAAGACACAGGGGGGGGATTACGAGCAGTACTTC. V usage is TRBV7-2 and J usage is TRBJ2-7; a weak D match, TRBD1 (8 bases). CDR3 length: 14 amino acids. The V end lost 7 bases, the J end lost 4 bases, and 17 bases lay between the germline ends. Germline lookup yields CDR1 SGHTA and CDR2 FQGNSA.

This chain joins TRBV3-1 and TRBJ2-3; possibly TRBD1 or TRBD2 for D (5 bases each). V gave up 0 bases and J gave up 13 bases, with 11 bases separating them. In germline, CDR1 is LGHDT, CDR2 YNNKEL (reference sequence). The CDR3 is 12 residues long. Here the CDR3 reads CASSQDDRGEYF. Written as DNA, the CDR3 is TGTGCCAGCAGCCAAGACGACCGGGGCGAGTATTTT.

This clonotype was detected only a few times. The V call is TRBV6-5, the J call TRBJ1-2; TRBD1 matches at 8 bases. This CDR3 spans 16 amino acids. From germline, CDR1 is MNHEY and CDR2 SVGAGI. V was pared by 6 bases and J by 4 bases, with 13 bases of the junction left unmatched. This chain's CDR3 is CASSSGDRLSFYGYTF. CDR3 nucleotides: TGTGCCAGCAGCTCCGGGGACAGGCTATCATTCTATGGCTACACCTTC.

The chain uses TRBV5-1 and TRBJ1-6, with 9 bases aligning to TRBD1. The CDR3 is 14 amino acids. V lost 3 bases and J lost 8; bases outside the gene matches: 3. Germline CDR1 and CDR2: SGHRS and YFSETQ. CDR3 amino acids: CASSWTGEDSPLHF. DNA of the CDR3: TGCGCCAGCAGCTGGACAGGGGAAGATTCACCCCTCCACTTT.

The DNA for the CDR3 is TGCGCCAGCAGCACGGGACACCTCCAAGAGACCCAGTACTTC. It is translated as CASSTGHLQETQYF. The chain employs TRBV5-1 and TRBJ2-5; maybe TRBD1 (6 bases). The germline V and J ends were trimmed by 4 bases and 1 base, with 11 bases remaining between them. The CDR3 is 14 residues long. Germline CDR1 and CDR2: SGHRS and YFSETQ.

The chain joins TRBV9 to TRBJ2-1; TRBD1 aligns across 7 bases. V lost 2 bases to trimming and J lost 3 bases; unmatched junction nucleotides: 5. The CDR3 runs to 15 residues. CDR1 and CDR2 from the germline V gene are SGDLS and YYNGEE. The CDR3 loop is CASSVLGQIYNEQFF. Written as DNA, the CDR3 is TGTGCCAGCAGCGTTTTGGGACAGATCTACAATGAGCAGTTCTTC.

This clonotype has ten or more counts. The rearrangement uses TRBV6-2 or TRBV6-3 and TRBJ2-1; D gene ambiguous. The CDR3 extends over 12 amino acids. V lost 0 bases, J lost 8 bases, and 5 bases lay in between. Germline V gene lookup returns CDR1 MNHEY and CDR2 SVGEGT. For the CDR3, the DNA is TGTGCCAGCAGTTACTCGAGATATGAGCAGTTCTTC. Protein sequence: CASSYSRYEQFF.

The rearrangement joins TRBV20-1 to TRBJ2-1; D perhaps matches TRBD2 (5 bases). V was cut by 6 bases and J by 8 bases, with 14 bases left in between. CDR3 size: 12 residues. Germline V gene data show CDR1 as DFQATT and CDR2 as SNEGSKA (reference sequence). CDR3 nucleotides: TGCAGTGCCAGACCCTCGAGGGATGAGCAGTTCTTC. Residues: CSARPSRDEQFF.

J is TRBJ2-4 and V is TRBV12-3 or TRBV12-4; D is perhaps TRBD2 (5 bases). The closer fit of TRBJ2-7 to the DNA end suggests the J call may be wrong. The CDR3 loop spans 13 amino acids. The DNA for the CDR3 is TGTGCCAGCAGTTTCGGACTCGGCGGCGAGCAGTACTTC. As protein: CASSFGLGGEQYF.

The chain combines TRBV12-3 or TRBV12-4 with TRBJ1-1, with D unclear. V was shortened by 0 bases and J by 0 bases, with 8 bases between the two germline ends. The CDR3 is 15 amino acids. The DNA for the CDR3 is TGTGCCAGCAGTTTAGCGGAGGCGATGAACACTGAAGCTTTCTTT. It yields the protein CASSLAEAMNTEAFF.

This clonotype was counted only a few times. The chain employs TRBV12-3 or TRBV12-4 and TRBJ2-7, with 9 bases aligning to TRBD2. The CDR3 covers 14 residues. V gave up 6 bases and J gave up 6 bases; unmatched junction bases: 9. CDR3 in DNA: TGTGCCAGCAGGCCTAGCGGGATGATTGTCGAGCAGTACTTC. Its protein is CASRPSGMIVEQYF.

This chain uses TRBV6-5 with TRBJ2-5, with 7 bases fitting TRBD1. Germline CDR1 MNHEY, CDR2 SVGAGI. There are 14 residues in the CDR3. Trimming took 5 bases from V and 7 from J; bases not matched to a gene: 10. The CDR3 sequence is CASSPDRVDWTQYF. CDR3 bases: TGTGCCAGCAGTCCTGACAGGGTCGATTGGACCCAGTACTTC.